This TCR beta chain was observed in a study of blood T cell repertoires in COVID-19. Clones were read by immunoSEQ multiplex PCR, and TCRdb kept only the in-frame ones, dropping some. Of about 180,000 clones listed, approximately 80% are singletons. Germline assignment: CDR1 MGHDK and CDR2 SYGVNS. Trimming shortened V by 3 bases and J by 5 bases, and 7 bases separated the two germline ends. The CDR3 loop spans 12 amino acids. The sequence was obtained from a woman in her forties with COVID-19, enrolled during active disease. Sequencing input: peripheral blood. The V call is TRBV25-1, the J call TRBJ1-2; D unclear. In DNA form, the CDR3 reads TGTGCCAGCAGTGAGGCAGGTTATGGCTACACCTTC. Translation gives CASSEAGYGYTF.